The 2 T cell receptor beta chains below were found in one sample sequenced in a study of tumor-infiltrating lymphocytes in primary liver carcinoma. Total RNA and DNA came together from around 20-30 mg of bulk tissue without cell sorting. The investigators made TCR beta cDNA from around 530 ng total RNA, using a constant-region primer. The TCR beta library was amplified through three nested multiplex PCR rounds in a modified ARM-PCR procedure. A C-beta reverse primer was combined with TRBV1-TRBV30 forward primers in the first two PCR rounds, and each round had ten to eleven cycles. MiXCR, run by TCRdb on the multiplex PCR reads, gives a single entry per CDR3 protein. The sample contains roughly 200,000 distinct CDR3 sequences, around four fifths of which appear only once. The sequencing sample was made of tumor tissue from primary liver carcinoma. Receptor source: a man aged 40-49 years with primary liver carcinoma and hepatitis B virus infection.

The chain joins TRBV11-2 to TRBJ2-1, with D tentatively TRBD2 (6 bases). The germline V gene has CDR1 SGHAT and CDR2 FQNNGV. The CDR3 extends over 19 amino acids. The germline V and J ends were trimmed by 5 bases and 0 bases, with 23 bases remaining between them. The CDR3 DNA sequence: TGTGCCAGCAGCCCTCGAGGGAGTAGCGGCTCTAACTCCTACAATGAGCAGTTCTTC. This encodes CASSPRGSSGSNSYNEQFF.

Points on this clonotype: Since no conserved phenylalanine or tryptophan closes the CDR3, a read error is the likely cause. The chain uses TRBV14 and TRBJ1-2; a possible D gene is TRBD1 (5 bases). CDR1 SGHDN and CDR2 FVKESK come from the germline V gene. This CDR3 comprises 13 residues. CDR3 sequence (DNA): TGTGCCAGCAACCAAGCCCAGGGATCTGGCTACACCTCC. Translation gives CASNQAQGSGYTS.